This T cell receptor beta chain was sequenced for a study of response to subunit inactivated influenza vaccine. TCRdb recomputed calls from the RT-PCR reads with MiXCR, one row per CDR3 protein. The sample lists 550,000 to 800,000 distinct CDR3 sequences, 15% to 18% occurring once. The ends were cut back, 0 bases at V and 6 bases at J, with 5 bases in the middle. The length of the CDR3 is 11 residues. Germline V lookup: CDR1 DFQATT, CDR2 SNEGSKA (reference sequence). Notes on the study in general: The study's authors posited that every seasonal influenza vaccination enlists few new T cells.

In its sample, this clonotype was seen a few times. What it binds is not known. The material was PBMCs from blood, obtained 11 to 12 days after vaccination. This receptor was obtained from a man aged 45-65 years who received an inactivated influenza vaccine. The chain couples TRBV20-1 to TRBJ2-5, with D hard to call. Here the CDR3 DNA reads TGCAGTGCTAGAGATCGGAAGACCCAGTACTTC. It specifies CSARDRKTQYF.